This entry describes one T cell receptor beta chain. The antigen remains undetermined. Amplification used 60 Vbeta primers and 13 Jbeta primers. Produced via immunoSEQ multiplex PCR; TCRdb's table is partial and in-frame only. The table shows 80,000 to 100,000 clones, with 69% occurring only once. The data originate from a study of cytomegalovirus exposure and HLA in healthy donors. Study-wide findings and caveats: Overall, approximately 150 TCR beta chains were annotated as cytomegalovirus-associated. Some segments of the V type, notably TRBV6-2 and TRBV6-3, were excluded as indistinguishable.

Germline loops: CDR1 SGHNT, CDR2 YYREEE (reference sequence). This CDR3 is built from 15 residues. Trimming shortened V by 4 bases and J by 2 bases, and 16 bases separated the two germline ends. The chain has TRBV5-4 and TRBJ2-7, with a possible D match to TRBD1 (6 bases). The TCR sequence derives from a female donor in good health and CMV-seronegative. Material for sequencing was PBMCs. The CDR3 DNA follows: TGTGCCAGCAGCCATACAGGGAAGGGCGCCTACGAGCAGTACTTC. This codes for CASSHTGKGAYEQYF.